This TCR beta chain was recovered during a study of T cell clones after liver transplantation. Study information: TCRbeta sequencing after a pre-transplant mixed lymphocyte reaction identified graft-donor-reactive clones, later tracked in post-transplant blood. As an antigen-independent comparator, third-party-reactive TCRbeta sequences came from pre-transplant mixed lymphocyte reactions. Findings and limits, study-wide: In 5 of 8 subjects, circulating graft-donor-reactive CD4 TCRbeta sequences fell significantly after transplant.

Only in-frame clones appear in the TCRdb table, and some are missing; sequencing was by immunoSEQ multiplex PCR. Of under 130,000 clones listed, around 84% are singletons. The CDR3 loop spans 14 amino acids. Trimming took 6 bases from V and 3 from J; bases not matched to a gene: 4. Germline V gene lookup returns CDR1 KGHSH and CDR2 LQKENI. With respect to this clone: The antigen remains undetermined.

This clonotype originated in a human patient who received a liver transplant. A subset of T cells may come from the graft donor. The chain uses TRBV18 and TRBJ1-1; 10 positions match TRBD1. The sequenced sample was CD4+ T cells from blood, obtained roughly 50 months after liver transplant. In DNA form, the CDR3 reads TGTGCCAGCTCGCGGGGACAGGGGTACACTGAAGCTTTCTTT. It yields the protein CASSRGQGYTEAFF.